The entry that follows covers one T cell receptor beta chain sequence. The antigen remains unidentified. The data originate from a study of cytomegalovirus exposure and HLA in healthy donors. Findings and caveats of the study: High specificity and sensitivity for cytomegalovirus status were reported for the classifier.

V lost 0 bases, J lost 2 bases, and 5 bases stayed unmatched. Germline V lookup: CDR1 SGDLS, CDR2 YYNGEE. The CDR3 is made up of 17 amino acids. The primer mix had 60 Vbeta and 13 Jbeta primers. TCRdb's copy holds only in-frame clones and misses some; the assay was immunoSEQ multiplex PCR. Of under 200,000 clones listed, roughly 82% are singletons. The chain employs TRBV9 and TRBJ2-3, with TRBD2 identical over 11 bases. This clonotype was obtained from a man aged 50 or older in good health and CMV-seropositive. What was sequenced was PBMCs. CDR3 protein: CASSVGLAGLFTDTQYF. CDR3 bases: TGTGCCAGCAGCGTAGGACTAGCGGGGTTGTTCACAGATACGCAGTATTTT.